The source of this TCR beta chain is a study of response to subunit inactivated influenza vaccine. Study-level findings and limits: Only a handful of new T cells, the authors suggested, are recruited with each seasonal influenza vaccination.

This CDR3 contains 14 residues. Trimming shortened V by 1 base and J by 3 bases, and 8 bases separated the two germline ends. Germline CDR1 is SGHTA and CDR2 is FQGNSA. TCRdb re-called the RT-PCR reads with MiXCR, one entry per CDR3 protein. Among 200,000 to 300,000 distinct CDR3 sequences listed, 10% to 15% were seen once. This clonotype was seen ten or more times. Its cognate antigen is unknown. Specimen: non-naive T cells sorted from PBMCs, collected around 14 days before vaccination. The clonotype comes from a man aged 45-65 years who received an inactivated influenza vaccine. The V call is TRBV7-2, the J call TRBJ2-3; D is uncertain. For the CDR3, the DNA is TGTGCCAGCAGCTTAGAGAGACGAACAGATACGCAGTATTTT. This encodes CASSLERRTDTQYF.